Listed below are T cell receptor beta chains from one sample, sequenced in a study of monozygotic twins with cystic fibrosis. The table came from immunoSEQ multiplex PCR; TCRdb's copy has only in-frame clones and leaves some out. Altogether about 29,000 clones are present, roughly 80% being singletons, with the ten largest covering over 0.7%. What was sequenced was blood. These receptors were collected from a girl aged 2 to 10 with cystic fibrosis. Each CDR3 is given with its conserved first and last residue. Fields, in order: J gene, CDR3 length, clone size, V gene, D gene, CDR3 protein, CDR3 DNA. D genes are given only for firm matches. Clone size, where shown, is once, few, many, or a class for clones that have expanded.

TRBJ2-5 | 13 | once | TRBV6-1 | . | CASSESEEETQYF | TGTGCCAGCAGTGAGTCAGAGGAAGAGACCCAGTACTTC
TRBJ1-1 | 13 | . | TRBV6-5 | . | CASSYSKNTEAFF | TGTGCCAGCAGTTACTCGAAGAACACTGAAGCTTTCTTT
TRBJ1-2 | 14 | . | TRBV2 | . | CASSLTRGHYGYTF | TGTGCCAGCAGTTTGACCAGGGGCCACTATGGCTACACCTTC
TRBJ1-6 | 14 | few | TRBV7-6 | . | CASSSSTGNSPLHF | TGTGCCAGCAGCTCGTCCACAGGGAATTCACCCCTCCACTTT
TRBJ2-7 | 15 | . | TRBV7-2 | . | CASSLGYGNIYEQYF | TGTGCCAGCAGCTTAGGATACGGAAACATCTACGAGCAGTACTTC
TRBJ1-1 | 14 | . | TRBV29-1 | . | CSVEVGTLNTEAFF | TGCAGCGTTGAAGTTGGCACTCTGAACACTGAAGCTTTCTTT
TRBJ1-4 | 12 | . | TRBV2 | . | CASRTQGRKLFF | TGTGCCAGCAGGACCCAGGGGAGGAAACTGTTTTTT
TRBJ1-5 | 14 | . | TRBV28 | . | CASTLTAGSKGGHF | TGTGCCAGCACCCTAACGGCGGGGTCCAAGGGGGGGCATTTT
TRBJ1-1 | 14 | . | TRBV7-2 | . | CASSLEGENTEAFF | TGTGCCAGCAGCTTAGAGGGGGAGAACACTGAAGCTTTCTTT
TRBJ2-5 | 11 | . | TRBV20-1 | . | CSAFGIETQYF | TGCAGTGCTTTTGGTATAGAGACCCAGTACTTC
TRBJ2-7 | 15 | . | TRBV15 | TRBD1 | CATSREDRGLDEQYF | TGTGCCACCAGCAGAGAGGACAGGGGGCTCGACGAGCAGTACTTC
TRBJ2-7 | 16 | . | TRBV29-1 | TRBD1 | CSVEDYGSGQGLEQYF | TGCAGCGTTGAAGACTATGGGTCGGGACAGGGTCTCGAGCAGTACTTC
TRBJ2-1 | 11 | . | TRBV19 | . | CASSINVEQFF | TGTGCCAGTAGTATAAACGTCGAGCAGTTCTTC
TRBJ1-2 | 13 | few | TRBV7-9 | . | CASSQGADYGYTF | TGTGCCAGCAGCCAAGGGGCGGACTATGGCTACACCTTC
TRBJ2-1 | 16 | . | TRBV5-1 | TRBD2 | CASRDLAGGSYNEQFF | TGCGCCAGCAGAGACCTAGCGGGAGGCTCCTACAATGAGCAGTTCTTC
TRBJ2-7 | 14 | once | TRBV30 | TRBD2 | CAGQDGRSNYEQYF | TGTGCCGGCCAGGACGGGAGGTCCAACTACGAGCAGTACTTC
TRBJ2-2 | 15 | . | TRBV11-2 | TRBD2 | CASSSAGGGTGELFF | TGTGCCAGCAGCTCAGCGGGAGGAGGCACCGGGGAGCTGTTTTTT
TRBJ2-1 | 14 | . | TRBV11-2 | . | CASTPEGLYNEQFF | TGTGCCAGCACCCCAGAGGGATTATACAATGAGCAGTTCTTC
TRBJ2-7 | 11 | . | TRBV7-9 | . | CASGGVPEQYF | TGTGCCAGCGGAGGGGTTCCCGAGCAGTACTTC
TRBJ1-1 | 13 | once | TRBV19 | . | CASSITANTEAFF | TGTGCCAGTAGTATAACGGCGAACACTGAAGCTTTCTTT
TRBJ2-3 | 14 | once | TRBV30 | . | CAWSVARAADTQYF | TGTGCCTGGAGTGTGGCCCGGGCCGCAGATACGCAGTATTTT
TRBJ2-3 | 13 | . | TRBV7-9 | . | CASSLVGADTQYF | TGTGCCAGCAGCCTGGTAGGGGCAGATACGCAGTATTTT
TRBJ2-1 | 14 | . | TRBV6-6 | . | CASRAWQANNEQFF | TGTGCCAGCCGGGCGTGGCAGGCGAACAATGAGCAGTTCTTC
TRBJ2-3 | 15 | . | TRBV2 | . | CASSEALEGADTQYF | TGTGCCAGCAGTGAAGCTTTAGAAGGGGCAGATACGCAGTATTTT
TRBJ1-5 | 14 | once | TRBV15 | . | CATSSPGSGQPQHF | TGTGCCACCAGCAGCCCAGGGTCAGGCCAGCCCCAGCATTTT